Listed below are T cell receptor beta chains from one sample, sequenced in a study of blood T cell repertoires in COVID-19. Only in-frame clones appear in the TCRdb table, and some are missing; sequencing was by immunoSEQ multiplex PCR. The repertoire consists of over 120,000 clones, with roughly 90% occurring once and the leading ten covering under 4.5%. Sequenced sample: PBMCs or T cells enriched from blood (not recorded which). The source is a man aged 45 to 65 who had recovered from COVID-19. Both conserved end residues are part of each CDR3. D genes are given only for firm matches. The size entry is marked missing in some rows and otherwise reads once, few, many or a size class.

clone_size d_call j_call v_call cdr3_nt cdr3_aa
. . TRBJ2-7 TRBV28 TGTGCCAGCAGCTCGAGGAGGCGGGAGCAGTACTTC CASSSRRREQYF
. TRBD1 TRBJ2-5 TRBV5-6 TGTGCCAGCAGCTTTCCTCCGGGACAGGAGGGAGAGACCCAGTACTTC CASSFPPGQEGETQYF
once . TRBJ2-3 TRBV19 TGTGCCAGTAGTATAACGACTGACGGAATAATAGCAGATACGCAGTATTTT CASSITTDGIIADTQYF
once TRBD1 TRBJ1-2 TRBV28 TGTGCCAGCAGTACAGGGGCTCCTGGCTACACCTTC CASSTGAPGYTF
once . TRBJ1-2 TRBV7-8 TGTGCCAGCAGCTTAGGCAGGGCGTCGAACTATGGCTACACCTTC CASSLGRASNYGYTF
. TRBD1 TRBJ2-2 TRBV7-9 TGTGCCAGCAGCCCTACAGGGGCGAACACCGGGGAGCTGTTTTTT CASSPTGANTGELFF
. TRBD1 TRBJ2-7 TRBV5-5 TGTGCCAGCAGCCTGACAGGGACCTACGAGCAGTACTTC CASSLTGTYEQYF
. . TRBJ2-1 TRBV30 TGTGCCTGGAGTGTCAATAGGGGGTATAGCTCCTACAATGAGCAGTTCTTC CAWSVNRGYSSYNEQFF
. TRBD1 TRBJ2-2 TRBV19 TGTGCCAGTCTCCCCCGGTTGGGGGGGGGACAGGGGGTCGGGGAGCTGTTTTTT CASLPRLGGGQGVGELFF
. TRBD1 TRBJ2-1 TRBV7-2 TGTGCCAGCAGCCAGGACAGGGGTCCCTACAATGAGCAGTTCTTC CASSQDRGPYNEQFF
. TRBD1 TRBJ2-3 TRBV19 TGTGCCAGTAGGGTCCTCTCCCTTTGGGGACAGGGGTCAGATACGCAGTATTTT CASRVLSLWGQGSDTQYF
once TRBD1 TRBJ1-5 TRBV6-2/TRBV6-3 TGTGCCAGCAGTTACTCGGGACAGGGGGCTGCTCAGCCCCAGCATTTT CASSYSGQGAAQPQHF
. TRBD2 TRBJ2-2 TRBV4-3 TGCGCCAGCAGCCAAGGGACTAGCGGGAGCAGTGCCGGGGAGCTGTTTTTT CASSQGTSGSSAGELFF
. TRBD1 TRBJ1-2 TRBV24-1 TGTGCCACCAGTGATCCCGGTCAGGGGGCGCGGGGCTACACCTTC CATSDPGQGARGYTF
. . TRBJ2-1 TRBV5-1 TGCGCCAGCAGCTTGGGACTAGAAGGTAATGATCAGTTCTTC CASSLGLEGNDQFF
. TRBD1 TRBJ2-5 TRBV19 TGTGCCAGTAGTGCTACAGGGGGCAGAGAGACCCAGTACTTC CASSATGGRETQYF
once . TRBJ1-5 TRBV28 TGTGCCAGCAGCCTAGGACGGGACAAGCCCCAGCATTTT CASSLGRDKPQHF
. TRBD2 TRBJ2-1 TRBV24-1 TGTGCCACCAGTGCTAGCGGGAGTAGGAGTGAGCAGTTCTTC CATSASGSRSEQFF
. TRBD1 TRBJ1-5 TRBV5-6 TGTGCCAGCAGCCTAAGACAGGGGGCAAGTCAGCCCCAGCATTTT CASSLRQGASQPQHF
. TRBD1 TRBJ1-2 TRBV9 TGTGCCAGCAGCTCACAGGGGGGGCTAGGAGGCTACACCTTC CASSSQGGLGGYTF
. TRBD1 TRBJ2-1 TRBV28 TGTGCCAGCAGTTCCACAGGGGGCGGCTCCTACAATGAGCAGTTCTTC CASSSTGGGSYNEQFF
. TRBD1 TRBJ1-5 TRBV7-2 TGTGCCAGCAGACGGACAGGGAATAGCAATCAGCCCCAGCATTTT CASRRTGNSNQPQHF
. . TRBJ1-5 TRBV5-1 TGCGCCAGCAGTCTGGGGGACGGGGGTAATCAGCCCCAGCATTTT CASSLGDGGNQPQHF